This TCR beta chain came from a study of T cell responses to AZD1222 COVID-19 vaccine. Study-level findings and limits: Sampling that yielded the repertoires occurred only after the peak T cell response. The donors showed a predominance of white British ancestry and of females, with possible underestimation of clonal diversity.

Some clones are missing from TCRdb's copy, which holds only in-frame ones; the method was immunoSEQ multiplex PCR. This repertoire shows about 86,000 clones, 88% found once; its top ten account for 5.8%. In regard to this clone: Its antigen is still unknown.

Germline V gene lookup returns CDR1 SGHNT and CDR2 YENEEA. The CDR3 length is 15 residues. The V end was cut by 5 bases, the J end by 6 bases, with 16 bases between. This clonotype was sampled from an adult in good health. The V and J genes are TRBV11-3 and TRBJ2-2; D gene unclear. The source was peripheral blood, collected on day 0 of AZD1222 vaccination. This chain's CDR3 is CASSTARSGAGELFF. As DNA, the CDR3 is TGTGCCAGCAGCACCGCTAGAAGTGGGGCCGGGGAGCTGTTTTTT.